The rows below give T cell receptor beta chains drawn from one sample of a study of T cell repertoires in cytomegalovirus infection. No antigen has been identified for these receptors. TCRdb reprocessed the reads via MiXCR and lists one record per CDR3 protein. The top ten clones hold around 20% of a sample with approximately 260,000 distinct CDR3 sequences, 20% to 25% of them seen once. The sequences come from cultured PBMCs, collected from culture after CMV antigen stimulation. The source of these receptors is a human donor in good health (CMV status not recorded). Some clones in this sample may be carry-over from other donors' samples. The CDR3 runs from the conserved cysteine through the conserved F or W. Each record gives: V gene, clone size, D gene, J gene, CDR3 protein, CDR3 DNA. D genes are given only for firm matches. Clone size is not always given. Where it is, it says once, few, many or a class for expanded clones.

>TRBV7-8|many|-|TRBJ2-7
CASSLADGPSYEQYF
TGTGCCAGCAGCTTAGCGGATGGACCCTCCTACGAGCAGTACTTC
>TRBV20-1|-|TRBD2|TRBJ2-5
CSARILSGSPETQYF
TGCAGTGCTAGAATTTTAAGCGGGAGTCCGGAGACCCAGTACTTC
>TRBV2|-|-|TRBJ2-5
CASSELAEETQYF
TGTGCCAGCAGTGAACTGGCTGAAGAGACCCAGTACTTC
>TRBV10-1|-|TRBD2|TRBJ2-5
CASSAGTSGRGETQYF
TGCGCCAGCAGTGCTGGGACTAGCGGGAGAGGAGAGACCCAGTACTTC
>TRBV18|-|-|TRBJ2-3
CASSPETRDTDTQYF
TGTGCCAGCTCACCGGAGACGAGGGACACAGATACGCAGTATTTT
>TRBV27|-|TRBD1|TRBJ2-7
CATLDRDHSYEQYF
TGTGCCACATTGGACAGGGACCACTCCTACGAGCAGTACTTC
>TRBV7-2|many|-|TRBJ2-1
CASSPPAYVQFF
TGTGCCAGCAGCCCCCCGGCGTATGTGCAGTTCTTC
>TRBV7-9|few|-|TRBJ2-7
CASSLAQQTYEQYF
TGTGCCAGCAGCTTAGCGCAACAGACCTACGAGCAGTACTTC
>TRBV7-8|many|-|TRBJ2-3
CASRNTRRPSTDTQYF
TGTGCCAGCAGAAATACCCGGAGGCCGAGCACAGATACGCAGTATTTT
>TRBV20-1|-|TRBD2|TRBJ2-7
CSASGFSTGRADNEQYF
TGCAGTGCTAGTGGCTTTTCAACCGGGAGGGCCGATAACGAGCAGTACTTC
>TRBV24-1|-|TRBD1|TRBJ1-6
CATSDLVLTGRNSPLHF
TGTGCCACCAGTGATTTGGTTTTGACAGGGCGGAATTCACCCCTCCACTTT
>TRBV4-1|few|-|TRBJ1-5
CASSQVIGGNQPQHF
TGCGCCAGCAGCCAGGTTATTGGGGGCAATCAGCCCCAGCATTTT
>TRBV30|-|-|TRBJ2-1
CAWLAYNEQFF
TGTGCCTGGTTAGCTTACAATGAGCAGTTCTTC
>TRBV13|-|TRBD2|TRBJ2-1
CASSIGLASNEQFF
TGTGCCAGCAGCATCGGACTAGCCTCCAATGAGCAGTTCTTC
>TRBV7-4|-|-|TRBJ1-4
CASSSEGGSEKLFF
TGTGCCAGCAGCTCCGAAGGGGGGAGTGAAAAACTGTTTTTT
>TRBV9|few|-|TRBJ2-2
CASSVRFTGELFF
TGTGCCAGCAGCGTCCGCTTCACCGGGGAGCTGTTTTTT
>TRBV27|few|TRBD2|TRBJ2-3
CASSTTRGVSTDTQYF
TGTGCCAGCAGCACCACGCGGGGGGTTAGCACAGATACGCAGTATTTT
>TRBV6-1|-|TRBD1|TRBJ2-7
CASRDLRDRLTYEQYF
TGTGCCAGCAGGGATCTCCGGGACAGACTTACCTACGAGCAGTACTTC
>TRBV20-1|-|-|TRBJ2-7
CSARGRVYEQYF
TGCAGTGCCAGAGGGCGGGTCTACGAGCAGTACTTC